This T cell receptor (beta chain) was documented in a study of CD8 T cells in ankylosing spondylitis. Via MiXCR, TCRdb re-called the 5' RACE reads, giving one row per CDR3 protein. The table lists fewer than 200,000 distinct CDR3 sequences, approximately 18% of them singletons. For this clonotype: What it recognizes is unknown.

The CDR3 loop spans 17 amino acids. Germline V gene lookup returns CDR1 MNHEY and CDR2 SVGAGI. The ends lost 6 bases at V and 7 bases at J; junction bases unmatched: 15. Study-wide points: A TCR beta motif of about eight highly homologous variants appeared characteristic of ankylosing spondylitis blood.

The sequencing sample was made of blood, either unsorted or a sorted T cell fraction (not recorded which). The sequence came from a male donor under 30 with ankylosing spondylitis or in good health (not recorded which). The chain links TRBV6-5 to TRBJ1-6, with 7 nucleotides matching TRBD1. The CDR3 nucleotides are TGTGCCAGCAGCTCCTCCGGGACATCAGGGGGAAATTCACCCCTCCACTTT. It encodes CASSSSGTSGGNSPLHF.